This T cell receptor beta chain is from a study of T-cell memory formation after mild COVID-19. Findings and caveats of the study: Some clones that responded were present in memory (sampled pre-infection), which suggests cross-reactive memory joined. Day 37-peaking second-wave clones had unconfirmed SARS-CoV-2 specificity.

TCRdb re-derived calls from the 5' RACE reads in MiXCR, one entry per CDR3 protein. The sample has roughly 350,000 distinct CDR3 sequences; roughly 20% are singletons. In germline, CDR1 is DFQATT, CDR2 SNEGSKA (reference sequence). With 7 bases clipped from V and 4 bases from J, the junction kept 4 bases outside the gene matches. CDR3 length equals 13 residues. On this clonotype itself: Its antigen is still unknown.

Sequencing used PBMCs or a T cell subset sorted from them (not recorded which). The V and J genes are TRBV20-1 and TRBJ2-3; 11 nucleotides align to TRBD2. The origin of this receptor is an adult woman who had mild COVID-19 (a few samples of this study predate the infection). Cell type and time point are not known. CDR3 sequence (DNA): TGCAGTGGAGTAGCGGGGGGGCCAGATACGCAGTATTTT. As protein: CSGVAGGPDTQYF.